The clone carrying this T cell receptor beta chain was recorded at least ten times. Its antigen is not identified. RNA transcripts yielded amplified TCR beta CDR3 regions. The primer set for the first-round RT-PCR of the TCR CDR3 was HTBI. MiXCR was run by TCRdb on the multiplex PCR reads, yielding one entry per CDR3 protein. The sample carries about 400,000 distinct CDR3 sequences, over 11% recorded once. The data derive from a study of T cells in Graves' hyperthyroidism and ophthalmopathy. Study-wide context: Sampling of peripheral blood happened at initial diagnosis, prior to any treatment.

Study-wide points: Ophthalmopathy, which appeared later, was predicted by the model a median around 6 months before onset.

Patients showing uncontrolled infection, other autoimmune disease, pregnancy or lactation were ineligible. Clinical symptoms, serum thyroxine, TRAb, thyroid ultrasound and orbital computed tomography established diagnosis. Losses at the gene ends were 0 bases for V and 7 bases for J; bases not matched to a gene: 5. The CDR3 spans 15 residues. Germline V gives CDR1 SGDLS, CDR2 YYNGEE. The rearrangement links TRBV9 to TRBJ2-2, with 8 bases lining up with TRBD2. The TCR was taken from a man aged 45-60 years with Graves' ophthalmopathy. Sequenced: blood. This CDR3 reads CASSVDQREYGELFF. The DNA of the CDR3 is TGTGCCAGCAGCGTAGATCAGCGGGAGTACGGGGAGCTGTTTTTT.